This TCR beta chain was captured in a study of identical twins. CDR3 size: 14 residues. V dropped 0 bases and J dropped 2 bases, with 8 bases sitting between them. Germline lookup yields CDR1 DFQATT and CDR2 SNEGSKA (reference sequence). Each CDR3 protein gets one entry after TCRdb re-called the 5' RACE reads with MiXCR. This table has some 710,000 distinct CDR3 sequences, around 6% appearing once. The specimen was naive T cells sorted from blood. The rearrangement uses TRBV20-1 and TRBJ1-5, with a tentative D call TRBD1 (6 bases). The sequence came from a man aged 18-30 years in good health. The CDR3 sequence: CSARDRTGNQPQHF. CDR3 bases: TGCAGTGCTAGAGACAGGACAGGCAATCAGCCCCAGCATTTT.